One T cell receptor (beta chain) is described in this entry. The specificity of this receptor is unknown. The sample holds no much larger clone one base away, and base qualities are not on file. One collaborating source in Seattle enrolled patients while the patients were actively infected and followed the patients over time throughout the course of disease. Whole blood was collected in K2EDTA tubes by collaborating institutions according to the institutions' own protocols. For TCRbeta analysis, collaborator samples were shipped as frozen whole blood, as isolated PBMCs, or as DNA extracted from either sample type. TCRbeta CDR3 regions were amplified from genomic DNA using the immunoSEQ Assay, a bias-controlled multiplex PCR. The paper's processing steps were these. The number of nucleated cells in each sample was estimated by amplification of reference gene primers within the assay. Sequence reads were collapsed and filtered to measure the absolute abundance of every unique TCRbeta CDR3 rearrangement. Productive Simpson clonality was computed per sample as the square root of Simpson's diversity index over productive rearrangements. Entries here come from immuneACCESS through TCRdb and include only in-frame sequences with V and J called. Some clones fail to appear in such tables; in the studies checked, an unresolved V gene covers under half of the shortfall, and the cause of the remainder is unknown. V, J and clone size are taken as reported in that table, and D and trimming were inferred from the DNA itself. The sample table records roughly 310,000 clones; roughly 90% of these occur just once. The leading ten clones occupy less than 3.5% of the sample.

The CDR3 contains 14 residues, cysteine and phenylalanine counted. The entry retains the CDR3 DNA only, 42 bases that are in frame from base 1. From a lookup of the germline V gene, CDR1 and CDR2 are MNHEY and SVGAGI. Relative to germline, V is missing 0 bases and J is missing 7 bases, with 5 bases of the junction outside any gene match. The sample comes from a study of blood T cell repertoires in COVID-19 (dated by TCRdb to the early 2020s). Looking at the study overall: The collaborator samples originated in the United States, Italy and Spain and spanned the acute and convalescent phases of COVID-19. The samples were drawn from two sources: the first 160 participants of the ongoing ImmuneRACE study, and over 950 subjects contributed by 6 global collaborators. The material from the prospective study consisted of cDNA or gDNA derived from T cells, B-cell-depleted T cells, or PBMCs. Where HLA class I and class II types were available, the types were taken from metadata supplied by the sample provider, not from assay-based typing. Nearly every sample came with metadata listing a de-identified subject ID, COVID-19 status, age in years and sex. Subjects who had been exposed to COVID-19, were actively infected with it, or had recovered from it provided the deeply sampled blood TCRbeta repertoires that made up the dataset. A freely available public database, intended as a resource for researchers studying the immune response to SARS-CoV-2, is where the repertoires were released. What the authors observed across the whole study: Clinical and demographic metadata were provided uncurated, with the amount varying by source and participant.

The receptor chain draws on TRBV6-5 and TRBJ1-1; 7 bases in the middle match TRBD1. This clonotype originated in a woman aged 25 to 39 with COVID-19, enrolled during active disease. Sample: peripheral blood. The nucleotides read TGTGCCAGCAGTTACTCACAGGGGTTGCGTGAAGCTTTCTTT. Translation gives CASSYSQGLREAFF.